This entry lists 18 T cell receptor beta chains sequenced from one sample in a study of cytotoxic CD8 clonotypes in ibrutinib-treated CLL. Generated by immunoSEQ multiplex PCR, the TCRdb table keeps only in-frame clones and is missing some. Of 300,000 to 350,000 clones in the sample, about 80% were seen once. The sequences come from PBMCs, collected before ibrutinib treatment. Receptors were obtained from a human donor with chronic lymphocytic leukemia.

V usage is TRBV15 and J usage is TRBJ2-7, with TRBD1 matching over 8 bases. J lost 6 bases, V lost 3 bases, and 10 bases had no gene match. This CDR3 contains 15 residues. The germline gives CDR1 LNHNV, CDR2 YYDKDF (reference sequence). The CDR3 DNA follows: TGTGCCACCAGCAGGCCAAGCAGGGGGCCCTTCGAGCAGTACTTC. Translation: CATSRPSRGPFEQYF.

This clone has just one count. The chain has TRBV28 and TRBJ2-5; D unresolved. Between the trimmed V and J ends, which lost 6 bases and 0 bases, there was a span of 8 bases. Germline V gene lookup returns CDR1 MDHEN and CDR2 SYDVKM. CDR3 length: 13 amino acids. The CDR3 spells CASSTWDQETQYF. The CDR3 DNA is TGTGCCAGCAGCACCTGGGACCAAGAGACCCAGTACTTC.

The genes are TRBV19 and TRBJ2-5, with TRBD2 matching over 7 bases. CDR1 LNHDA and CDR2 SQIVND come from the germline V gene (reference sequence). J lost 5 bases, V lost 2 bases, and 8 bases had no gene match. The length of the CDR3 is 15 residues. The CDR3 DNA sequence: TGTGCCAGTAGTATATTGAGCGGGAATCGCGAGACCCAGTACTTC. The encoded protein is CASSILSGNRETQYF.

The chain is built from TRBV5-1 and TRBJ2-1; 11 bases line up with TRBD2. The CDR3 spans 15 residues. V shed 7 bases and J 7 bases; nucleotides not matched to a gene: 10. Per the germline V gene, CDR1 is SGHRS and CDR2 is YFSETQ. CDR3 residues: CASGKDRLAGNEQFF. The CDR3, as DNA: TGCGCCAGCGGGAAGGATAGACTAGCGGGAAATGAGCAGTTCTTC.

This clone was counted between two and nine times. This rearrangement joins TRBV6-5 to TRBJ1-1; 7 nucleotides line up with TRBD1. V lost 10 bases, J lost 1 base, and 3 bases stayed unmatched. CDR1 and CDR2 (germline): MNHEY, SVGAGI. The CDR3 is 12 amino acids. The CDR3 coding sequence is TGTGCCACCAGGGACAGGAACACTGAAGCTTTCTTT. This codes for CATRDRNTEAFF.

The chain links TRBV6-1 to TRBJ2-7, with D possibly TRBD1 on 5 matching bases. Looked up from germline, CDR1 is MNHNS and CDR2 is SASEGT. CDR3 size: 15 residues. Trimming removed 2 bases at V and 1 base at J, with 12 bases between. The CDR3 reads CASSEFRARSYEQYF. The CDR3 DNA is TGTGCCAGCAGTGAATTCAGGGCTCGATCCTACGAGCAGTACTTC.

This clone was counted once. J is TRBJ1-2 and V is TRBV5-1, with no clear D. V was cut by 4 bases and J by 0 bases, with 10 bases left in between. The germline V gene has CDR1 SGHRS and CDR2 YFSETQ. There are 14 residues in the CDR3. Here the CDR3 reads CASSPGPTNYGYTF. CDR3 sequence (DNA): TGCGCCAGCAGCCCCGGACCGACTAACTATGGCTACACCTTC.

This clone was counted a few times. This chain uses TRBV2 with TRBJ1-5; 8 bases line up with TRBD1. Per the germline V gene, CDR1 is SNHLY and CDR2 is FYNNEI. The CDR3 sequence is 14 residues long. Trimming took 6 bases from V and 7 from J; bases not matched to a gene: 8. This chain's CDR3 is CASSLGQGGQPQHF. The DNA for the CDR3 is TGTGCCAGCAGCCTAGGACAGGGAGGGCAGCCCCAGCATTTT.

This chain connects TRBV6-6 to TRBJ2-7, with D tentatively TRBD1 or TRBD2 (5 bases each). The germline V and J ends were trimmed by 4 bases and 9 bases, with 25 bases remaining between them. The CDR3 runs to 16 residues. The V gene's germline CDR1 is MNHNY and CDR2 SVGAGI (reference sequence). This CDR3 is CASSSTRDPISLGQYF. The CDR3 nucleotides read TGTGCCAGCAGTTCAACCCGGGACCCAATCTCACTCGGGCAGTACTTC.

V gene TRBV4-3 combines with J gene TRBJ2-4; possible D gene TRBD1, 6 bases. Germline assignment: CDR1 LGHNA and CDR2 YSLEER. V lost 0 bases and J lost 9, with 15 bases in between. CDR3 length: 15 amino acids. In DNA form, the CDR3 reads TGCGCCAGCAGCCAAGAGGCAGGGGAGTTTAGCATTCAGTACTTC. Its protein is CASSQEAGEFSIQYF.

The rearrangement joins TRBV5-8 to TRBJ2-1; no clear D. The CDR3 covers 14 residues. CDR1 is SGHTS and CDR2 is YDEGEE in the germline V gene. V was trimmed by 5 bases and J by 0 bases, leaving 9 bases between them. The DNA of the CDR3 is TGTGCCAGCAGTCTGATGATCTCCTACAATGAGCAGTTCTTC. Translating gives CASSLMISYNEQFF.

About this clone itself: This specimen includes other DNA sequences encoding the same CDR3. The chain couples TRBV5-4 to TRBJ2-3; D remains unclear. V was trimmed by 2 bases and J by 0 bases, leaving 1 base between them. Germline CDR1 reads SGHNT; CDR2 reads YYREEE (reference sequence). The CDR3 sequence is 12 residues long. CDR3 sequence reads: CASSFSTDTQYF. The CDR3 nucleotides are TGTGCCAGCAGCTTCAGCACAGATACGCAGTATTTT.

Only a few counts were recorded for this clone. The CDR3 sequence: CASRPILAVWYNEQFF. CDR3 nucleotide sequence: TGTGCCAGCAGACCCATTCTAGCGGTGTGGTACAATGAGCAGTTCTTC. V is TRBV28 and J is TRBJ2-1, with 7 positions matching TRBD2. V gave up 6 bases and J gave up 4 bases; unmatched junction bases: 12. The germline gives CDR1 MDHEN, CDR2 SYDVKM. The CDR3 has 16 amino acids.

DNA of the CDR3: TGTGCCAGCAGCTTCCTGGATTGGAACTATGGCTACACCTTC. It translates to CASSFLDWNYGYTF. V and J are TRBV5-4 and TRBJ1-2; D remains unclear. CDR1 SGHNT and CDR2 YYREEE come from the germline V gene (reference sequence). There are 14 residues in the CDR3. V lost 2 bases to trimming and J lost 2 bases, with 10 bases between them.

This chain uses TRBV7-6 with TRBJ2-1; D is unresolved. Germline CDR1 is SGHVS and CDR2 is FNYEAQ. This CDR3 comprises 12 residues. The V and J ends lost 3 bases and 5 bases respectively, with 5 bases between them. The CDR3 bases are TGTGCCAGCAGCTTTGCTGACAATGAGCAGTTCTTC. Translation gives CASSFADNEQFF.

V is TRBV7-2 and J is TRBJ2-7, with TRBD2 matching 8 bases. CDR1 and CDR2 (germline): SGHTA, FQGNSA. The CDR3 has 16 residues. J was trimmed by 3 bases and V by 5 bases; bases with no gene match: 12. CDR3 nucleotide sequence: TGTGCCAGCAGCGAGAGCGGGAGTCGTCCCCTCTACGAGCAGTACTTC. This translates into CASSESGSRPLYEQYF.

This chain joins TRBV7-9 and TRBJ2-7; 13 nucleotides align to TRBD2. Trimming removed 2 bases from V and 7 bases from J; junction bases left unmatched: 8. The germline gives CDR1 SEHNR, CDR2 FQNEAQ (reference sequence). The CDR3 totals 16 residues. CDR3 in DNA: TGTGCCAGCAGCTTATCGACTAGCGGGAGGTTGCGAGAGCAGTACTTC. Its translation is CASSLSTSGRLREQYF. Filled out from reference TRBV7-9 and TRBJ2-7, the complete variable domain reads DTGVSQNPRHKITKRGQNVTFRCDPISEHNRLYWYRQTLGQGPEFLTYFQNEAQLEKSRLLSDRFSAERPKGSFSTLEIQRTEQGDSAMYLCASSLSTSGRLREQYFGPGTRLTVT.

V and J are TRBV7-9 and TRBJ1-5, with no clear D. Germline assignment: CDR1 SEHNR and CDR2 FQNEAQ (reference sequence). Trimming took 0 bases from V and 8 from J, leaving 11 bases between them. The length of the CDR3 is 14 residues. The DNA of the CDR3 is TGTGCCAGCAGCTTAGCGCCAGGTTGGGAGCCCCAGCATTTT. This gives the protein CASSLAPGWEPQHF.